This TCR beta chain comes out of a study of T cell changes during pregnancy in multiple sclerosis. With 7 bases removed from V and 5 bases from J, the gap between germline ends came to 6 bases. The CDR3 extends over 11 amino acids. Germline CDR1 is SNHLY and CDR2 is FYNNEI. Sequenced by immunoSEQ multiplex PCR; TCRdb stores in-frame clones only, minus some. The sample lists about 110,000 clones; less than 95% were seen once. The starting material was peripheral blood, obtained in the third trimester of pregnancy. This sequence originates from a female donor in good health, enrolled as a control in a pregnancy study. The chain is built from TRBV2 and TRBJ2-1; D uncertain. The CDR3 loop reads CASTRDNEQFF. CDR3 sequence (DNA): TGTGCCAGCACCCGTGACAATGAGCAGTTCTTC.